The 32 T cell receptor beta chains in this list originate from one sample, sequenced in a study of T cell responses to AZD1222 COVID-19 vaccine. Clones were sequenced by immunoSEQ multiplex PCR, and TCRdb holds only the in-frame ones, with some missing. This repertoire shows about 160,000 clones, roughly 87% found once; its top ten account for approximately 5.1%. The sequences come from peripheral blood, collected on day 0 of AZD1222 vaccination. These receptors came from an adult in good health.

V usage is TRBV28 and J usage is TRBJ1-2, with TRBD1 matching over 7 bases. V dropped 2 bases and J dropped 4; count of bases not matched to a gene: 1. The CDR3 length is 13 residues. The germline V gene encodes CDR1 MDHEN and CDR2 SYDVKM. CDR3 region: CASSLRGPYGYTF. Written as DNA, the CDR3 is TGTGCCAGCAGTTTAAGGGGGCCCTATGGCTACACCTTC.

The gene calls are TRBV2 and TRBJ1-2; maybe TRBD1 (5 bases). This CDR3 region has 12 residues. CDR1 and CDR2 from the germline V gene are SNHLY and FYNNEI. With 8 bases removed from V and 4 bases from J, the gap between germline ends came to 11 bases. The CDR3 reads CASGRTTYGYTF. Written as DNA, the CDR3 is TGTGCCAGCGGTAGGACAACCTATGGCTACACCTTC.

The chain combines TRBV24-1 with TRBJ1-1, with TRBD1 identical over 8 bases. Per the germline V gene, CDR1 is KGHDR and CDR2 is SFDVKD. With V trimmed by 3 bases and J by 2 bases, 7 bases remained unmatched. The CDR3 loop spans 16 amino acids. The CDR3: CATSDRGQAGNTEAFF. The CDR3 nucleotides read TGTGCCACCAGTGATAGGGGACAGGCAGGAAACACTGAAGCTTTCTTT.

The gene calls are TRBV27 and TRBJ2-2; 9 nucleotides match TRBD2. The V segment lost 3 bases and the J segment 1 base; nucleotides outside the gene matches: 3. CDR3 length equals 16 residues. CDR1 and CDR2 from the germline V gene are MNHEY and SMNVEV (reference sequence). CDR3 sequence (DNA): TGTGCCAGCAGTTTCAGTAGCGGGAGGAACACCGGGGAGCTGTTTTTT. Amino acid sequence: CASSFSSGRNTGELFF.

The chain employs TRBV9 and TRBJ2-3; D call uncertain. The germline V gene encodes CDR1 SGDLS and CDR2 YYNGEE. The V and J ends lost 0 bases and 6 bases respectively, with 11 bases between them. The CDR3 loop spans 14 amino acids. For the CDR3, the DNA is TGTGCCAGCAGCGTAGGTCCAGACGCGGATACGCAGTATTTT. The encoded protein is CASSVGPDADTQYF.

The chain is built from TRBV11-2 and TRBJ2-1; TRBD2 matches at 10 bases. V was pared by 8 bases and J by 11 bases, with 18 bases of the junction left unmatched. CDR1 is SGHAT and CDR2 is FQNNGV in the germline V gene. CDR3 length: 16 amino acids. DNA for the CDR3: TGTGCCAGCGGACTATCGCCAGGTGCTAGCGGGAGTAAGCAGTTCTTC. Amino acids: CASGLSPGASGSKQFF. The full variable domain, with the rest looked up from reference TRBV11-2 and TRBJ2-1, is EAGVAQSPRYKIIEKRQSVAFWCNPISGHATLYWYQQILGQGPKLLIQFQNNGVVDDSQLPKDRFSAERLKGVDSTLKIQPAKLEDSAVYLCASGLSPGASGSKQFFGPGTRLTVL.

The chain carries TRBV28 and TRBJ1-6; 9 bases are a match to TRBD1. This CDR3 region has 15 residues. With V trimmed by 7 bases and J by 9 bases, 10 bases remained unmatched. Germline V gene data show CDR1 as MDHEN and CDR2 as SYDVKM. DNA for the CDR3: TGTGCCAGCACTCCACGGGACAGGGACGTTTCACCCCTCCACTTT. Residues: CASTPRDRDVSPLHF.

The chain has TRBV4-1 and TRBJ2-5; no clear D gene. The germline gives CDR1 MGHRA, CDR2 YSYEKL. The ends were cut back, 0 bases at V and 5 bases at J, with 13 bases in the middle. The CDR3 spans 15 residues. The CDR3 reads CASSQDLATRETQYF. The DNA of the CDR3 is TGCGCCAGCAGCCAAGACCTCGCTACAAGGGAGACCCAGTACTTC.

V and J are TRBV7-9 and TRBJ1-1; 9 bases are shared with TRBD1. The CDR3 is 14 residues long. V shed 5 bases, J shed 5 bases, and the junction held 6 bases outside the gene matches. In germline, CDR1 is SEHNR, CDR2 FQNEAQ (reference sequence). The CDR3 nucleotides read TGTGCCAGCAGCCCCCCCGGGACAGGGACTGAAGCTTTCTTT. This encodes CASSPPGTGTEAFF.

This chain uses TRBV9 with TRBJ2-2; weak D call: TRBD2 (5 bases). This CDR3 is built from 16 residues. Germline-derived CDR1 and CDR2 are SGDLS and YYNGEE. Trimming removed 4 bases at V and 0 bases at J, with 13 bases between. The CDR3 DNA sequence: TGTGCCAGCAGCCTAACTCTAGCAGCGAACACCGGGGAGCTGTTTTTT. This translates into CASSLTLAANTGELFF. Full variable domain (outside the CDR3, taken from reference TRBV9 and TRBJ2-2): DSGVTQTPKHLITATGQRVTLRCSPRSGDLSVYWYQQSLDQGLQFLIQYYNGEERAKGNILERFSAQQFPDLHSELNLSSLELGDSALYFCASSLTLAANTGELFFGEGSRLTVL.

This chain joins TRBV28 and TRBJ1-3; D is perhaps TRBD1 (6 bases). Germline V gene sequence: CDR1 MDHEN, CDR2 SYDVKM. This CDR3 is 15 amino acids long. Trimming stripped 5 bases from V and 2 bases from J, with 13 bases between. This CDR3 is CASSMTGYTGNTIYF. Written as DNA, the CDR3 is TGTGCCAGCAGTATGACAGGTTATACTGGAAACACCATATATTTT.

CDR3 nucleotides: TGTGCCAGCAGCGCGGGGACAGGCCGGGACACTGAAGCTTTCTTT. Its protein product is CASSAGTGRDTEAFF. The genes are TRBV5-4 and TRBJ1-1; 8 nucleotides align to TRBD1. Unmatched junction bases numbered 8, after V lost 4 bases and J lost 3 bases. The length of the CDR3 is 15 residues. Germline CDR1 is SGHNT and CDR2 is YYREEE (reference sequence).

The V and J genes are TRBV2 and TRBJ1-2; no clear D gene. The germline V gene has CDR1 SNHLY and CDR2 FYNNEI. The CDR3 length is 16 residues. Between the trimmed V and J ends, which lost 1 base and 0 bases, there was a span of 12 bases. The CDR3 bases are TGTGCCAGCAGTGAAGGACACTCGAGGGCTAACTATGGCTACACCTTC. This encodes CASSEGHSRANYGYTF.

This clone has only a few counts. The chain joins TRBV20-1 to TRBJ1-2, with D perhaps TRBD1 (5 bases). The V gene lost 3 bases and the J gene lost 6 bases, with 17 bases spanning the gap. The CDR3 is 14 amino acids. CDR1 is DFQATT, CDR2 SNEGSKA, per germline (reference sequence). CDR3 region: CSASRQGAGDGYTF. The CDR3 DNA sequence: TGCAGTGCTAGTAGGCAGGGCGCGGGTGATGGCTACACCTTC.

The DNA of the CDR3 is TGTGCCAGCTCGAGGGCAGGCAGCTCCTACAATGAGCAGTTCTTC. Amino acids: CASSRAGSSYNEQFF. This chain joins TRBV18 and TRBJ2-1; D perhaps matches TRBD2 (5 bases). The CDR3 runs 15 residues. Germline CDR1 is KGHSH and CDR2 is LQKENI. Trimming took off 6 bases at V and 0 bases at J, with 12 bases between the two ends.

The V gene is TRBV28, the J gene TRBJ2-7; 9 nucleotides agree with TRBD1. V dropped 6 bases and J dropped 4; count of bases not matched to a gene: 10. Germline CDR1 MDHEN, CDR2 SYDVKM. This CDR3 spans 15 amino acids. The CDR3 DNA reads as TGTGCCAGCAGGAGGACAGGGGCCTCTTTGTACGAGCAGTACTTC. Its translation: CASRRTGASLYEQYF.

V gene TRBV28 combines with J gene TRBJ1-5; D uncertain. V was clipped by 6 bases and J by 0 bases, with 9 bases between them. Per germline, CDR1 MDHEN and CDR2 SYDVKM. This CDR3 is built from 14 residues. The CDR3 coding sequence is TGTGCCAGCAGGGGAGGGAATAGCAATCAGCCCCAGCATTTT. Amino acids: CASRGGNSNQPQHF.

This rearrangement joins TRBV3-1 (or the pseudogene TRBV3-2) to TRBJ1-1; D remains ambiguous. This CDR3 is built from 14 residues. From germline, CDR1 is LGHDT and CDR2 YNNKEL (reference sequence). V lost 0 bases and J 11 bases, leaving 16 bases between the germline ends. CDR3 in DNA: TGTGCCAGCAGCCAAGATGAGAGGATAGTCGGGGCTTTCTTT. This encodes CASSQDERIVGAFF.

The chain is built from TRBV19 and TRBJ2-6; D possibly corresponds to TRBD2 (6 bases). The germline gives CDR1 LNHDA, CDR2 SQIVND (reference sequence). This CDR3 comprises 16 residues. With 4 bases removed from V and 2 bases from J, the gap between germline ends came to 12 bases. CDR3 DNA sequence: TGTGCCAGTAGTACCCCTACGGGAGCTGGGGCCAACGTCCTGACTTTC. As protein: CASSTPTGAGANVLTF.

The V call is TRBV7-2, the J call TRBJ1-6; possible D gene TRBD1, 6 bases. The CDR3 totals 15 residues. V was cut by 1 base and J by 10 bases, with 14 bases left in between. Per the germline V gene, CDR1 is SGHTA and CDR2 is FQGNSA. The CDR3 spells CASSLVRGTSSPLHF. The CDR3 DNA reads TGTGCCAGCAGCTTAGTCAGGGGTACGAGCTCACCCCTCCACTTT.

J is TRBJ2-5 and V is TRBV12-3 or TRBV12-4; 7 bases align to TRBD1. There are 13 residues in the CDR3. Trimming took 6 bases from V and 4 from J; bases not matched to a gene: 5. CDR3 loop: CASSPNRGETQYF. The CDR3 DNA sequence: TGTGCCAGCAGCCCTAACAGGGGAGAGACCCAGTACTTC.

The V and J genes are TRBV18 and TRBJ1-2; no clear D gene. The V and J ends lost 1 base and 5 bases respectively, with 8 bases between them. Per the germline V gene, CDR1 is KGHSH and CDR2 is LQKENI. This CDR3 has 13 residues. The CDR3 is CASSPQDRYGYTF. For the CDR3, the DNA is TGTGCCAGCTCACCACAGGATCGGTATGGCTACACCTTC.

V usage is TRBV7-2 and J usage is TRBJ2-1; 8 positions agree with TRBD2. The germline CDR1 and CDR2 sequences are SGHTA and FQGNSA. Losses at the gene ends were 4 bases for V and 8 bases for J; bases not matched to a gene: 10. This CDR3 is built from 15 residues. The CDR3 region is CASSSPGLGVDEQFF. CDR3 nucleotide sequence: TGTGCCAGCAGCTCACCGGGACTAGGGGTCGATGAGCAGTTCTTC.

The V call is TRBV5-8, the J call TRBJ2-5; TRBD1 is a possible D gene (6 bases). The CDR3 is 13 residues long. From germline, CDR1 is SGHTS and CDR2 YDEGEE. The V end lost 4 bases, the J end lost 2 bases, and 9 bases lay between the germline ends. In DNA, the CDR3 is TGTGCCAGCAGCCAGGGGTGGCAAGAGACCCAGTACTTC. This sequence encodes CASSQGWQETQYF.

The chain employs TRBV6-1 and TRBJ2-7, with TRBD2 identical over 9 bases. CDR1 and CDR2 from the germline V gene are MNHNS and SASEGT. This CDR3 is built from 16 residues. After removal of 4 bases from V and 4 bases from J, the junction contained 11 bases not matched to a gene. CDR3 sequence: CASSVDGSGSIYEQYF. The DNA for the CDR3 is TGTGCCAGCAGTGTAGACGGTAGCGGGAGCATTTACGAGCAGTACTTC.

The chain joins TRBV7-9 to TRBJ1-1; TRBD1 matches 7 bases. J gave up 8 bases and V 5 bases, and 14 bases lay outside the gene matches. The CDR3 is made up of 15 amino acids. Germline V gene lookup returns CDR1 SEHNR and CDR2 FQNEAQ (reference sequence). Here the CDR3 DNA reads TGTGCCAGCAGCAAAAACCAAGGAGGGGGCCTAGAAGCTTTCTTT. It codes for CASSKNQGGGLEAFF.

Here the CDR3 DNA reads TGTGCCAGCAGCGTGACAGGGGGCGGGACTGAAGCTTTCTTT. This gives the protein CASSVTGGGTEAFF. This chain links TRBV5-4 with TRBJ1-1; 10 bases are a match to TRBD1. V lost 4 bases, J lost 5 bases, and 5 bases stayed unmatched. CDR1 is SGHNT and CDR2 is YYREEE in the germline V gene (reference sequence). The CDR3 runs to 14 residues.

This chain joins TRBV2 and TRBJ2-1, with TRBD2 matching 10 bases. The CDR3 length is 18 residues. The germline V gene encodes CDR1 SNHLY and CDR2 FYNNEI. With 2 bases clipped from V and 2 bases from J, the junction kept 9 bases outside the gene matches. The CDR3 DNA reads as TGTGCCAGCAGTGAAAGGGGGACCAGCGGGAGGGCCTACAATGAGCAGTTCTTC. It encodes CASSERGTSGRAYNEQFF.

The rearrangement links TRBV7-3 to TRBJ2-5; no firm D call. Trimming removed 6 bases from V and 1 base from J, with 9 bases in between. This CDR3 spans 13 amino acids. Per germline, CDR1 SGHTA and CDR2 FQGTGA. The CDR3, as DNA: TGTGCCAGCAGTTTACAACTCCAAGAGACCCAGTACTTC. Translated: CASSLQLQETQYF.

This chain uses TRBV4-3 with TRBJ2-1; D may correspond to TRBD1 or TRBD2 (5 bases each). V gave up 2 bases and J gave up 9 bases, with 23 bases separating them. CDR1 and CDR2 from the germline V gene are LGHNA and YSLEER. The CDR3 extends over 17 amino acids. The CDR3 coding sequence is TGCGCCAGCAGCCAATATTCTGCAGGGTGGGAGAGATCTGAGCAGTTCTTC. It specifies CASSQYSAGWERSEQFF.

This rearrangement joins TRBV7-9 to TRBJ1-2; tentative D call: TRBD1 (6 bases). This CDR3 contains 15 residues. V was cut by 2 bases and J by 4 bases, with 14 bases left in between. Per the germline V gene, CDR1 is SEHNR and CDR2 is FQNEAQ (reference sequence). CDR3 protein: CASSLSGVHGYGYTF. The CDR3 DNA reads TGTGCCAGCAGCTTATCAGGGGTTCATGGCTATGGCTACACCTTC.

This chain uses TRBV7-9 with TRBJ2-2, with 12 bases identical to TRBD1. Germline-derived CDR1 and CDR2 are SEHNR and FQNEAQ (reference sequence). V dropped 2 bases and J dropped 8; count of bases not matched to a gene: 9. CDR3 length equals 17 residues. CDR3 bases: TGTGCCAGCAGCTTATTTGTCGGGACAGGGGGCAAAGGGGAGCTGTTTTTT. Its protein product is CASSLFVGTGGKGELFF. The complete variable domain, with remaining parts taken from reference TRBV7-9 and TRBJ2-2, reads DTGVSQNPRHKITKRGQNVTFRCDPISEHNRLYWYRQTLGQGPEFLTYFQNEAQLEKSRLLSDRFSAERPKGSFSTLEIQRTEQGDSAMYLCASSLFVGTGGKGELFFGEGSRLTVL.